One TCR beta chain is described in this entry. The antigen remains unidentified. This sample was included in a study of CD8 T cell repertoires and HIV-1 epitope variants. TCRdb keeps only in-frame clones here, not all; method: immunoSEQ multiplex PCR. The data contain under 6,500 clones, 50% to 70% of them singletons. With 2 bases removed from V and 2 bases from J, the gap between germline ends came to 12 bases. CDR3 length equals 15 residues. The germline CDR1 and CDR2 sequences are ENHRY and SYGVKD. The TCR was taken from a male donor with HIV. Sequencing was carried out using cultured CD8+ T cells derived from PBMCs. This chain joins TRBV10-3 and TRBJ1-1, with D perhaps matching TRBD1 (5 bases). CDR3 amino acids: CAISEPTTANTEAFF. The CDR3 nucleotides are TGTGCCATCAGTGAGCCTACGACAGCCAACACTGAAGCTTTCTTT.